This TCR beta chain was captured in a study of CD8 T cells in ankylosing spondylitis. Broader study findings: Some motif variants were previously reported in reactive arthritis synovial fluid and blood. A TCR beta motif of several highly homologous variants seemed to mark ankylosing spondylitis blood. In ankylosing spondylitis patients, matched synovial fluid reportedly showed significant enrichment of disease-linked clones.

TCRdb ran MiXCR on the 5' RACE reads and lists one entry per CDR3 protein. Here the sample spans about 330,000 distinct CDR3 sequences, less than 9.5% being singletons. Germline values: CDR1 MNHNS, CDR2 SASEGT. The CDR3 runs to 15 residues. V was clipped by 3 bases and J by 0 bases, with 12 bases between them. With regard to this clonotype: Its specificity is unknown.

Sequencing was performed on blood, either unsorted or a sorted T cell fraction (not recorded which). The gene calls are TRBV6-1 and TRBJ2-7; D uncertain. The clonotype originates from a male donor with ankylosing spondylitis. CDR3 sequence: CASSDHGRSSYEQYF. The CDR3 DNA sequence: TGTGCCAGCAGTGACCACGGGCGCAGCTCCTACGAGCAGTACTTC.